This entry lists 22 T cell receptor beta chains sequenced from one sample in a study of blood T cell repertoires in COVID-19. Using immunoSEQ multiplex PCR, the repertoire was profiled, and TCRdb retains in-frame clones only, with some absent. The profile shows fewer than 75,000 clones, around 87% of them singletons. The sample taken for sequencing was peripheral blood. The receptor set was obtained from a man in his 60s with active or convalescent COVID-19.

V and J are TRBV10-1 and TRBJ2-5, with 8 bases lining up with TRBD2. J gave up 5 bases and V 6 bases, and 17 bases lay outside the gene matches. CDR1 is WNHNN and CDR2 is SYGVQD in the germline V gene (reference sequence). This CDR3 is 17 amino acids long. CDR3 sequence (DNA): TGCGCCAGCAGAACTATAGCGGGACTAGTGGGTGCCGAGACCCAGTACTTC. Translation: CASRTIAGLVGAETQYF.

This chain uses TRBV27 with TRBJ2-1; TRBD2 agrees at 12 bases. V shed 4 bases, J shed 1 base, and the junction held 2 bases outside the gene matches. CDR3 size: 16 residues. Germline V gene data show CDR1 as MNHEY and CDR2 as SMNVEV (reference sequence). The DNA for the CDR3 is TGTGCCAGCAGTTCCCTAGCGGGAGGGTCCTACAATGAGCAGTTCTTC. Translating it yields CASSSLAGGSYNEQFF.

The CDR3 spells CASSLSPGLAGGGEQFF. The DNA for the CDR3 is TGTGCCAGCAGCTTAAGTCCGGGACTAGCGGGGGGTGGTGAGCAGTTCTTC. J is TRBJ2-1 and V is TRBV7-3; 15 nucleotides agree with TRBD2. The V gene end was trimmed by 1 base and the J gene end by 9 bases; junction bases not matched to a gene: 7. There are 17 residues in the CDR3. Germline values: CDR1 SGHTA, CDR2 FQGTGA. Supplemented by reference TRBV7-3 and TRBJ2-1, the full variable domain reads GAGVSQTPSNKVTEKGKYVELRCDPISGHTALYWYRQSLGQGPEFLIYFQGTGAADDSGLPNDRFFAVRPEGSVSTLKIQRTERGDSAVYLCASSLSPGLAGGGEQFFGPGTRLTVL.

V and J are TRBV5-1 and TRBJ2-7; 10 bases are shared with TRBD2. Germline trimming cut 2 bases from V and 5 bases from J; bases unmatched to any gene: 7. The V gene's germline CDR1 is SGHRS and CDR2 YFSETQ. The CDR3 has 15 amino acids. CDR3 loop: CASSLNSGGPHEQYF. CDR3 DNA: TGCGCCAGCAGCTTAAATAGCGGGGGGCCCCACGAGCAGTACTTC. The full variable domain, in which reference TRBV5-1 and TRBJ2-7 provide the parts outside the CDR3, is KAGVTQTPRYLIKTRGQQVTLSCSPISGHRSVSWYQQTPGQGLQFLFEYFSETQRNKGNFPGRFSGRQFSNSRSEMNVSTLELGDSALYLCASSLNSGGPHEQYFGPGTRLTVT.

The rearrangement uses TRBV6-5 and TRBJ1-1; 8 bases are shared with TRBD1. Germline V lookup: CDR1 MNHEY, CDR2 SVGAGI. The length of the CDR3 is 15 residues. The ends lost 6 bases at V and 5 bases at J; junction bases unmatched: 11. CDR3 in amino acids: CASSRTGIAETEAFF. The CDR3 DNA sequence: TGTGCCAGCAGCCGGACAGGGATAGCTGAAACTGAAGCTTTCTTT.

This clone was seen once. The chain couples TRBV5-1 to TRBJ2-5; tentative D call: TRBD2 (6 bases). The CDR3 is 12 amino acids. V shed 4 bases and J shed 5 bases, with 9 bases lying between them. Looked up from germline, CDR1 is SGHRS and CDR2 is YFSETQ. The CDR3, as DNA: TGCGCCAGCAGCCACGCGGGGGAGACCCAGTACTTC. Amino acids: CASSHAGETQYF.

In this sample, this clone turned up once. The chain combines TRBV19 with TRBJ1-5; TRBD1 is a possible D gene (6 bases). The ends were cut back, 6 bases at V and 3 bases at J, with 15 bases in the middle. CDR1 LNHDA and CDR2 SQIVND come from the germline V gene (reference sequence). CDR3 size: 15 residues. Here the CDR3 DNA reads TGTGCCAGTAGCGGGGGGCGGCAGCTCAATCAGCCCCAGCATTTT. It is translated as CASSGGRQLNQPQHF.

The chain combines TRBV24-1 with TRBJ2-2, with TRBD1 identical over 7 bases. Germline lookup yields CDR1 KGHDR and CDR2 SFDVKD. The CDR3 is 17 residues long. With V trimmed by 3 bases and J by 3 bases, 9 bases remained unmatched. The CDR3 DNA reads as TGTGCCACCAGTGATCGATCCGGGACAGCACACACCGGGGAGCTGTTTTTT. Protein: CATSDRSGTAHTGELFF.

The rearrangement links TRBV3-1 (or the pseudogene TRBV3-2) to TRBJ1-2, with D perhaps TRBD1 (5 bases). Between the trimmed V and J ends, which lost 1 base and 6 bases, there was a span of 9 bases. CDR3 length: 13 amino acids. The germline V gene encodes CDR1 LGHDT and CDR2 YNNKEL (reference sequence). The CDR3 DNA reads TGTGCCAGCAGCCAAGTTACAGGCGATGGCTACACCTTC. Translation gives CASSQVTGDGYTF.

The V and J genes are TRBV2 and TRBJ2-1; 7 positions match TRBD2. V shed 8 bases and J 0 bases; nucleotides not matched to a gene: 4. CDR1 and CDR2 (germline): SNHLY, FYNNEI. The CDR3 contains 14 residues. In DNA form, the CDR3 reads TGTGCCAGCTGGCGGACTAGCTCCTACAATGAGCAGTTCTTC. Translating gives CASWRTSSYNEQFF. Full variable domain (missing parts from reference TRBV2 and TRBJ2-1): EPEVTQTPSHQVTQMGQEVILRCVPISNHLYFYWYRQILGQKVEFLVSFYNNEISEKSEIFDDQFSVERPDGSNFTLKIRSTKLEDSAMYFCASWRTSSYNEQFFGPGTRLTVL.

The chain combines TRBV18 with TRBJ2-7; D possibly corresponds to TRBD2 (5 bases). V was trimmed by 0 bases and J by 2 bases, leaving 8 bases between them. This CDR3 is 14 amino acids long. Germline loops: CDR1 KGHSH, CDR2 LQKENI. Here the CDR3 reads CASSPPGVPYEQYF. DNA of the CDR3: TGTGCCAGCTCACCACCCGGGGTTCCCTACGAGCAGTACTTC.

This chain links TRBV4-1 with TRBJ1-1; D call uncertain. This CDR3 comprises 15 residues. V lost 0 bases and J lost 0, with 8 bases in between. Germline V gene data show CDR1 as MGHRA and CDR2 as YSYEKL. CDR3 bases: TGCGCCAGCAGCCAAGACCGGTTCATGAACACTGAAGCTTTCTTT. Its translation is CASSQDRFMNTEAFF.

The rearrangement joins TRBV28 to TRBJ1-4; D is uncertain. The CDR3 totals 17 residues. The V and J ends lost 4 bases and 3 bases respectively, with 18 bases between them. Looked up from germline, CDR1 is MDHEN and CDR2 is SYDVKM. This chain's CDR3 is CASSWGTRGSANEKLFF. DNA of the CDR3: TGTGCCAGCAGTTGGGGAACCCGGGGATCGGCTAATGAAAAACTGTTTTTT.

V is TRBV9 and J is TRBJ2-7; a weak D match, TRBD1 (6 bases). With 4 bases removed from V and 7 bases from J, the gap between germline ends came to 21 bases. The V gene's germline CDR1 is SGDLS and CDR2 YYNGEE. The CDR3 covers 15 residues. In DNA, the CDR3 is TGTGCCAGCAGCTCACAGAGGGGGACGGTGCGGGAGCAGTACTTC. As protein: CASSSQRGTVREQYF.

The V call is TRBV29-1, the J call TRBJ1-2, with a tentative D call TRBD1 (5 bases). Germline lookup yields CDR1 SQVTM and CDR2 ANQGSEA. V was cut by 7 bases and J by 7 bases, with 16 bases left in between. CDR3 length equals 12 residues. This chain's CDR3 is CSARAGAGGYTF. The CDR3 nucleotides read TGCAGCGCCCGGGCTGGGGCAGGTGGCTACACCTTC.

The CDR3 here is CASSRPGGELFF. DNA of the CDR3: TGTGCCAGCAGCCGACCGGGCGGGGAGCTGTTTTTT. This chain connects TRBV4-2 to TRBJ2-2, with D hard to call. The length of the CDR3 is 12 residues. Between the trimmed V and J ends, which lost 4 bases and 7 bases, there was a span of 7 bases. Per the germline V gene, CDR1 is LGHNA and CDR2 is YNFKEQ.

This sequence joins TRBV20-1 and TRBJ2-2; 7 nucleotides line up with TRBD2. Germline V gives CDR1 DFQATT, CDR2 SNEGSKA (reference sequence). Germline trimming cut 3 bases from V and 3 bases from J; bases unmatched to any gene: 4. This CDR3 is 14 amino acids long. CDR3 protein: CSASGLADTGELFF. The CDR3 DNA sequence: TGCAGTGCTAGTGGCCTAGCGGACACCGGGGAGCTGTTTTTT.

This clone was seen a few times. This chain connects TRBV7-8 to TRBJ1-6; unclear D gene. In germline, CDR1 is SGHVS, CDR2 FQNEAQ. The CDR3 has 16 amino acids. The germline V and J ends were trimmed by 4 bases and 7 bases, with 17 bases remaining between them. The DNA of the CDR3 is TGTGCCAGCAGCTCCTCCTATAGGACTGAGAATTCACCCCTCCACTTT. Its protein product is CASSSSYRTENSPLHF. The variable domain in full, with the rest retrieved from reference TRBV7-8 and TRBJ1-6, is GAGVSQSPRYKVAKRGQDVALRCDPISGHVSLFWYQQALGQGPEFLTYFQNEAQLDKSGLPSDRFFAERPEGSVSTLKIQRTQQEDSAVYLCASSSSYRTENSPLHFGNGTRLTVT.

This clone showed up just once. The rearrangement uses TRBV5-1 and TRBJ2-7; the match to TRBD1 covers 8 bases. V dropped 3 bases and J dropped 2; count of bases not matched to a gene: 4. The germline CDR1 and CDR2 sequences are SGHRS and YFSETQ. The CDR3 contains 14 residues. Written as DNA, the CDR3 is TGCGCCAGCAGCTCGGACAGGGACGCCTACGAGCAGTACTTC. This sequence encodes CASSSDRDAYEQYF.

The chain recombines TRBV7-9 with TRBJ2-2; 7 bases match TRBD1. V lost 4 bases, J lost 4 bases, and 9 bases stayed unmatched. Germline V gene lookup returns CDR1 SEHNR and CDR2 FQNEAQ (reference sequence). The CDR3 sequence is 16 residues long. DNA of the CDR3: TGTGCCAGCAGCTCCCTGACAGGGAAGGTCACCGGGGAGCTGTTTTTT. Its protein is CASSSLTGKVTGELFF.

The CDR3 region has the DNA TGTGCCAGCAGCTTGGGAAGGGGGCCTGGAAACACCATATATTTT. Protein sequence: CASSLGRGPGNTIYF. The chain combines TRBV5-6 with TRBJ1-3, with 7 bases aligning to TRBD1. This CDR3 contains 15 residues. Germline V gene sequence: CDR1 SGHDT, CDR2 YYEEEE. Trimming at V came to 0 bases and at J to 2 bases, leaving 2 bases not matched to a gene.

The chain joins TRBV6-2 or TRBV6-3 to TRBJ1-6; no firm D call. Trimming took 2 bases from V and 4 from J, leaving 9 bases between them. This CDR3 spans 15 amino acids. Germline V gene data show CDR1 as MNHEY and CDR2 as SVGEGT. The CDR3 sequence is CASSYEAEYNSPLHF. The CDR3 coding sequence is TGTGCCAGCAGTTACGAGGCAGAATATAATTCACCCCTCCACTTT.